Included here is one T cell receptor (beta chain) sequence, with context. Here immunoSEQ multiplex PCR was the method, and the copy in TCRdb shows in-frame clones only, minus some. The table includes approximately 97,000 clones, around four fifths detected once. This specimen belongs to a study of control samples from healthy donors and cancer patients. This TCR came from a man aged 25-40 years in good health. Material for sequencing was blood.

Here the CDR3 DNA reads TGTGCCAGCTCGTCTCGGACAGGGGACGATGAGCAGTTCTTC. The encoded protein is CASSSRTGDDEQFF. The gene calls are TRBV25-1 and TRBJ2-1; 9 nucleotides align to TRBD1. This CDR3 contains 14 residues. The J segment lost 8 bases and the V segment lost 8 bases, leaving 10 bases of the junction unmatched. Germline V gene sequence: CDR1 MGHDK, CDR2 SYGVNS.